This T cell receptor beta chain stems from a study of identical twins. Study observations and caveats: In cord blood, abundant beta clonotypes had fewer insertions; memory showed no trend.

A note on this clonotype: Its antigen remains unidentified.

Germline lookup yields CDR1 SGHTA and CDR2 FQGTGA. Trimming stripped 6 bases from V and 5 bases from J, with 8 bases between. The CDR3 extends over 12 amino acids. TCRdb itself ran the 5' RACE reads through MiXCR, one entry per CDR3 protein. The sample carries 510,000 or so distinct CDR3 sequences, over 12% recorded once. These data also formed part of another study, on yellow fever vaccine responses in identical twins.

J is TRBJ2-1 and V is TRBV7-3; no definite D call. This receptor was obtained from a woman aged 18-35 years in good health. The specimen was CD4+ T cells sorted from blood. CDR3 loop: CASSSYDNEQFF. The CDR3 DNA reads TGTGCCAGCAGTTCTTATGACAATGAGCAGTTCTTC.